This T cell receptor beta chain was documented in a study of cytomegalovirus exposure and HLA in healthy donors. PCR amplification relied on 60 Vbeta primers (plus 13 Jbeta primers). Only in-frame clones appear in the TCRdb table, and some are missing; sequencing was by immunoSEQ multiplex PCR. Of roughly 130,000 clones in the sample, just under 80% were seen once. Study-level results: The authors listed 150 to 200 TCR beta chains as cytomegalovirus-associated. Using a false discovery rate of 0.05, a later analysis showed that roughly 16,000 TCR beta sequences were associated with HLA alleles.

Germline V gives CDR1 WNHNN, CDR2 SYGVQD (reference sequence). This CDR3 has 14 amino acids. A single count supports this clone. Antigen specificity is unknown. The origin of this receptor is a man between 25 and 39 years old in good health and CMV-seronegative. The chain carries TRBV10-1 and TRBJ2-5, with 10 bases identical to TRBD2. The DNA end favors TRBJ2-7, so the J call may be wrong. Sequenced: PBMCs. The CDR3 region has the DNA TGCGCCAGCAGGGATAGCGGGAGGCCCGACGAGCAGTACTTC. Protein sequence: CASRDSGRPDEQYF.